This passage covers 22 T cell receptor beta chains from one sample sequenced in a study of T cell responses to AZD1222 COVID-19 vaccine. Profiling relied on immunoSEQ multiplex PCR, and the TCRdb table lists in-frame clones only, not all of them. The table has approximately 150,000 clones, approximately 88% seen once; the top ten hold around 2.1%. Sequencing was performed on peripheral blood, taken on day 0 of AZD1222 vaccination. These receptors were collected from an adult in good health.

The rearrangement joins TRBV6-5 to TRBJ1-1; TRBD1 agrees at 9 bases. The ends lost 7 bases at V and 5 bases at J; junction bases unmatched: 8. CDR3 length: 14 residues. CDR1 and CDR2 (germline): MNHEY, SVGAGI. In DNA form, the CDR3 reads TGTGCCAGCAAGACCGGGACAGGGAATACTGAAGCTTTCTTT. This translates into CASKTGTGNTEAFF.

The chain is built from TRBV25-1 and TRBJ2-7; D possibly corresponds to TRBD2 (5 bases). Germline V gene lookup returns CDR1 MGHDK and CDR2 SYGVNS. V lost 5 bases and J lost 4, with 6 bases in between. The length of the CDR3 is 11 residues. The CDR3 reads CASSPGYEQYF. In DNA, the CDR3 is TGTGCCAGCAGTCCGGGGTACGAGCAGTACTTC.

V and J are TRBV20-1 and TRBJ1-2; D is undetermined. Per the germline V gene, CDR1 is DFQATT and CDR2 is SNEGSKA (reference sequence). This CDR3 is built from 10 residues. V gave up 7 bases and J gave up 4 bases, with 7 bases separating them. This CDR3 is CSVWTYGYTF. The DNA for the CDR3 is TGCAGTGTGTGGACCTATGGCTACACCTTC.

This sequence joins TRBV18 and TRBJ1-2; TRBD1 aligns across 7 bases. The germline gives CDR1 KGHSH, CDR2 LQKENI. The CDR3 has 15 amino acids. The junction had 8 bases not matched to a gene; V was cut back by 4 bases and J by 3 bases. DNA for the CDR3: TGTGCCAGCTCACAAGACAGGGATGGGTACTATGGCTACACCTTC. Amino acids: CASSQDRDGYYGYTF.

The chain employs TRBV10-1 and TRBJ1-5; D is perhaps TRBD1 (6 bases). The germline V gene encodes CDR1 WNHNN and CDR2 SYGVQD (reference sequence). The CDR3 sequence is 17 residues long. V lost 3 bases and J 0 bases, leaving 15 bases between the germline ends. The CDR3 sequence: CASSEFQGRNSNQPQHF. The DNA of the CDR3 is TGCGCCAGCAGTGAATTCCAGGGGAGGAATAGCAATCAGCCCCAGCATTTT.

The chain links TRBV7-2 to TRBJ2-5; tentative D call: TRBD1 (6 bases). Germline CDR1 and CDR2: SGHTA and FQGNSA. V was clipped by 5 bases and J by 2 bases, with 15 bases between them. The CDR3 length is 15 residues. CDR3 in amino acids: CASSLTGQYQETQYF. DNA for the CDR3: TGTGCCAGCAGCCTGACCGGACAGTATCAAGAGACCCAGTACTTC.

The chain employs TRBV5-8 and TRBJ2-2; the D is unclear. V lost 2 bases to trimming and J lost 1 base, with 12 bases between them. The germline gives CDR1 SGHTS, CDR2 YDEGEE. CDR3 size: 16 residues. Written as DNA, the CDR3 is TGTGCCAGCAGCTTTATGGGGATTAGGAACACCGGGGAGCTGTTTTTT. Translated, it gives CASSFMGIRNTGELFF.

This chain joins TRBV5-1 and TRBJ1-4; weak D call: TRBD1 (5 bases). Germline loops: CDR1 SGHRS, CDR2 YFSETQ. Trimming removed 4 bases from V and 0 bases from J, with 13 bases in between. The CDR3 is 16 amino acids. The CDR3 DNA is TGCGCCAGCAGCGGGAGGGCAGGGCCAACTAATGAAAAACTGTTTTTT. This codes for CASSGRAGPTNEKLFF.

This chain joins TRBV28 and TRBJ1-2; possible D gene TRBD1, 5 bases. The CDR3 has 15 amino acids. Germline V gene sequence: CDR1 MDHEN, CDR2 SYDVKM. Deletions cut 2 bases from V and 1 base from J, with 11 bases between. This CDR3 reads CASSLPGGFNYGYTF. The DNA for the CDR3 is TGTGCCAGCAGTTTACCGGGGGGATTTAACTATGGCTACACCTTC.

The chain joins TRBV6-2 or TRBV6-3 to TRBJ2-7, with D hard to call. Trimming removed 1 base from V and 6 bases from J, with 4 bases in between. The CDR3 totals 11 residues. Germline values: CDR1 MNHEY, CDR2 SVGEGT. The CDR3 DNA reads as TGTGCCAGCAGTTACTTTTCCGAGCAGTACTTC. Translating gives CASSYFSEQYF.

The CDR3 region is CASSRFVSGNTIYF. The DNA of the CDR3 is TGTGCCAGCAGTAGGTTTGTCTCTGGAAACACCATATATTTT. The genes are TRBV28 and TRBJ1-3; no clear D. CDR3 length equals 14 residues. Germline V gene lookup returns CDR1 MDHEN and CDR2 SYDVKM. Trimming removed 5 bases at V and 0 bases at J, with 8 bases between. Variable domain in full (rest from reference TRBV28 and TRBJ1-3): DVKVTQSSRYLVKRTGEKVFLECVQDMDHENMFWYRQDPGLGLRLIYFSYDVKMKEKGDIPEGYSVSREKKERFSLILESASTNQTSMYLCASSRFVSGNTIYFGEGSWLTVV.

The rearrangement links TRBV30 to TRBJ1-2; 7 bases align to TRBD1. Germline trimming cut 3 bases from V and 5 bases from J; bases unmatched to any gene: 6. CDR1 is GTSNPN, CDR2 SVGIG, per germline (reference sequence). The CDR3 sequence is 13 residues long. CDR3: CAWSPGQAYGYTF. The CDR3 coding sequence is TGTGCCTGGAGCCCTGGACAGGCATATGGCTACACCTTC.

The chain is built from TRBV5-1 and TRBJ2-5; maybe TRBD1 (6 bases). The CDR3 contains 13 residues. The germline V and J ends were trimmed by 0 bases and 3 bases, with 6 bases remaining between them. The germline gives CDR1 SGHRS, CDR2 YFSETQ. The CDR3 DNA reads as TGCGCCAGCAGCTTGGGACAGGAAGAGACCCAGTACTTC. Its translation is CASSLGQEETQYF.

The rearrangement uses TRBV27 and TRBJ2-3, with D perhaps matching TRBD2 (5 bases). Germline V gives CDR1 MNHEY, CDR2 SMNVEV (reference sequence). This CDR3 has 18 amino acids. Deletions cut 6 bases from V and 0 bases from J, with 22 bases between. In DNA form, the CDR3 reads TGTGCCAGCAGCTACCAGTTCTCTGGGAGCCCTAGCACAGATACGCAGTATTTT. Translation: CASSYQFSGSPSTDTQYF.

The chain combines TRBV2 with TRBJ1-3; D is undetermined. The CDR3 runs 14 residues. V lost 6 bases to trimming and J lost 0 bases, with 9 bases between them. Germline CDR1 is SNHLY and CDR2 is FYNNEI. The CDR3 loop is CASRPGTSGNTIYF. In DNA, the CDR3 is TGTGCCAGCAGGCCGGGAACCTCTGGAAACACCATATATTTT.

This rearrangement joins TRBV6-2 or TRBV6-3 to TRBJ2-2; D remains ambiguous. V was cut by 0 bases and J by 1 base, with 6 bases left in between. From germline, CDR1 is MNHEY and CDR2 SVGEGT. The CDR3 contains 15 residues. CDR3 in DNA: TGTGCCAGCAGTTACTCAACGGAGAACACCGGGGAGCTGTTTTTT. As protein: CASSYSTENTGELFF.

The chain couples TRBV6-2 or TRBV6-3 to TRBJ1-1; maybe TRBD1 (6 bases). V was trimmed by 0 bases and J by 4 bases, leaving 9 bases between them. This CDR3 spans 14 amino acids. Germline-derived CDR1 and CDR2 are MNHEY and SVGEGT. CDR3 DNA: TGTGCCAGCAGTTACTCGCAGGGGTGCACTGAAGCTTTCTTT. Amino acid sequence: CASSYSQGCTEAFF.

The chain combines TRBV5-5 with TRBJ1-1; possible D gene TRBD1, 6 bases. CDR1 SGHKS and CDR2 YYEKEE come from the germline V gene (reference sequence). The CDR3 length is 15 residues. Trimming removed 5 bases at V and 4 bases at J, with 18 bases between. CDR3 region: CASSTQQGYATEAFF. In DNA, the CDR3 is TGTGCCAGCAGTACCCAACAGGGTTATGCCACTGAAGCTTTCTTT. The full variable domain, in which reference TRBV5-5 and TRBJ1-1 provide the parts outside the CDR3, is DAGVTQSPTHLIKTRGQQVTLRCSPISGHKSVSWYQQVLGQGPQFIFQYYEKEERGRGNFPDRFSARQFPNYSSELNVNALLLGDSALYLCASSTQQGYATEAFFGQGTRLTVV.

The chain links TRBV20-1 to TRBJ2-1, with 11 bases identical to TRBD2. Germline CDR1 DFQATT, CDR2 SNEGSKA (reference sequence). The CDR3 has 15 amino acids. V lost 6 bases and J lost 2; bases outside the gene matches: 6. Here the CDR3 DNA reads TGCAGTGCCAGTGGGACTAGCGGAACCTACAATGAGCAGTTCTTC. Protein sequence: CSASGTSGTYNEQFF.

The V gene is TRBV28, the J gene TRBJ2-7, with D possibly TRBD2 on 6 matching bases. V was trimmed by 3 bases and J by 6 bases, leaving 9 bases between them. The CDR3 loop spans 12 amino acids. Germline lookup yields CDR1 MDHEN and CDR2 SYDVKM. CDR3 nucleotides: TGTGCCAGCAGTTTGACAGCGGGCGAGCAGTACTTC. Its protein product is CASSLTAGEQYF.

The DNA of the CDR3 is TGTGCCAGCAGTTTAACCCTGAACACTGAAGCTTTCTTT. Protein sequence: CASSLTLNTEAFF. The V call is TRBV27, the J call TRBJ1-1; D is uncertain. V lost 2 bases and J lost 0, with 4 bases in between. In germline, CDR1 is MNHEY, CDR2 SMNVEV (reference sequence). CDR3 length: 13 amino acids.

This rearrangement joins TRBV28 to TRBJ2-3; unclear D gene. V was cut by 2 bases and J by 4 bases, with 7 bases left in between. The germline CDR1 and CDR2 sequences are MDHEN and SYDVKM. The CDR3 extends over 13 amino acids. This CDR3 is CASSLRFPDTQYF. In DNA form, the CDR3 reads TGTGCCAGCAGTTTAAGGTTCCCAGATACGCAGTATTTT.